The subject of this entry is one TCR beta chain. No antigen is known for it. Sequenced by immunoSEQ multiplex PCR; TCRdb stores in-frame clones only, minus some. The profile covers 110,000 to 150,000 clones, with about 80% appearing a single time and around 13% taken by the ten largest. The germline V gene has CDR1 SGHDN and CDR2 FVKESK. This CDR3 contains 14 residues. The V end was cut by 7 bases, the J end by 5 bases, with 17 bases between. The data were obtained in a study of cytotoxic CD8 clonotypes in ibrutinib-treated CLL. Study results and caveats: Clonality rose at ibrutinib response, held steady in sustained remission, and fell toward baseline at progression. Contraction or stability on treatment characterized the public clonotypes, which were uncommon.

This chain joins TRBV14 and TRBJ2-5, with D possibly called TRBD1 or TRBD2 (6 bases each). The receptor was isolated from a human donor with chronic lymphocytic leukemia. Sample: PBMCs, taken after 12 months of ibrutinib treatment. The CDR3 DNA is TGTGCCAGCAATGTGGGGGGCCGTTTTGAGACCCAGTACTTC. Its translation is CASNVGGRFETQYF.